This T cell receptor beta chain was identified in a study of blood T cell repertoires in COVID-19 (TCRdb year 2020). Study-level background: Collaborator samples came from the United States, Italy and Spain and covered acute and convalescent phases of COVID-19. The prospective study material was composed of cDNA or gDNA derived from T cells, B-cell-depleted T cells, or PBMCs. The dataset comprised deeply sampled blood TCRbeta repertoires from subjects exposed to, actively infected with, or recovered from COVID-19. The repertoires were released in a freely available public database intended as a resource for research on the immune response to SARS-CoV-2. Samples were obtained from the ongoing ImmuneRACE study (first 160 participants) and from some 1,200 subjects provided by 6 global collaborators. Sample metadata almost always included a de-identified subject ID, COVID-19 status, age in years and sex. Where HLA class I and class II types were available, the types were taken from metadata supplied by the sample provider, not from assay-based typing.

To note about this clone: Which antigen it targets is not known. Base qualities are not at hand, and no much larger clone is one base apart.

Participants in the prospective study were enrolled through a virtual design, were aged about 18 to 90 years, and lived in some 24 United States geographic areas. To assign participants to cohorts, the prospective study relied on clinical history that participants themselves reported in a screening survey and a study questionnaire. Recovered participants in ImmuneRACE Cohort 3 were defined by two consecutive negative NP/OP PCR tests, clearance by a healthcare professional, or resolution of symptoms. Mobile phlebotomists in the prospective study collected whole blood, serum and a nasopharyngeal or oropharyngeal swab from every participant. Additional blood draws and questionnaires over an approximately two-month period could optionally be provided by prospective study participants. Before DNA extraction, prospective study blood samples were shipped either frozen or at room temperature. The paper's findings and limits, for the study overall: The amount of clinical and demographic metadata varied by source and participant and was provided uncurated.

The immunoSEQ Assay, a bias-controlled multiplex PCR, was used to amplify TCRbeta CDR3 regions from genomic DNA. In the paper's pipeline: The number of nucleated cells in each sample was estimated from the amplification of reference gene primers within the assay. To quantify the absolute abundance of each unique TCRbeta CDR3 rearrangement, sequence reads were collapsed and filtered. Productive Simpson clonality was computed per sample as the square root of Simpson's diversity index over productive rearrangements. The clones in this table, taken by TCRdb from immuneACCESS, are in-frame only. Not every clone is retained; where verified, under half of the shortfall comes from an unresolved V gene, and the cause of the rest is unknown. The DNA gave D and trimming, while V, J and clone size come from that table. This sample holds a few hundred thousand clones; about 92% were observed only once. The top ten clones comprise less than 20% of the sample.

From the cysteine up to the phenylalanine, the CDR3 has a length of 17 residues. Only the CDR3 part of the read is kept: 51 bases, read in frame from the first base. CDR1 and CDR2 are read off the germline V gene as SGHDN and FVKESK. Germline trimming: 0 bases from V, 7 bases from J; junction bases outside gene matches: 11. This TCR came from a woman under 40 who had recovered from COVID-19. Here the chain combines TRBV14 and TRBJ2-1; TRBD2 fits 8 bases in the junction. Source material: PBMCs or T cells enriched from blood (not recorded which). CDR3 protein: CASSQDWGVAGYNEQFF. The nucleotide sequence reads TGTGCCAGCAGCCAAGACTGGGGGGTAGCGGGGTATAATGAGCAGTTCTTC.